The 27 T cell receptor beta chains below were found in one sample sequenced in a study of beta chain features in type 1 diabetes (dated by TCRdb to 2017 to 2018). Here is what the overall study found, with its caveats: A moderate but significant shortening of TCRB CDR3 length was observed in type 1 diabetes patients in all four CD4+ subsets.

Antigens for these TCRs are unknown. The library was produced with the immunoSEQ multiplex PCR assay. The High Capacity cDNA Reverse Transcription Kit was used to reverse transcribe all of the isolated RNA, meaning that expressed TCRB transcripts were what got sequenced. TCRdb mirrors the immuneACCESS table, restricted to in-frame sequences. Some clones are absent from its copies; in checked studies, under half trace to an unresolved V gene, and the reason for the others is unknown. The sample table records under 150,000 clones; approximately 15% of these occur just once. In total, the top ten clones hold 2% to 3% of the sample. Sequencing was performed on central memory CD4+ T cells from blood. These receptors were taken from a man between 18 and 35 years old with type 1 diabetes.

This clone was observed a handful of times. The chain combines TRBV6-5 with TRBJ2-7; D may be TRBD2 (5 bases). V was trimmed by 2 bases and J by 0 bases, leaving 8 bases between them. The CDR3 has 14 residues. Germline loops: CDR1 MNHEY, CDR2 SVGAGI. The CDR3 DNA follows: TGTGCCAGCAGTTACGGGCGGGTCTCCTACGAGCAGTACTTC. Translated: CASSYGRVSYEQYF.

The chain joins TRBV19 to TRBJ2-1; no clear D. Germline loops: CDR1 LNHDA, CDR2 SQIVND (reference sequence). The CDR3 spans 15 residues. V lost 5 bases and J 0 bases, leaving 11 bases between the germline ends. CDR3 in amino acids: CASSRDDSSYNEQFF. Written as DNA, the CDR3 is TGTGCCAGTAGTCGTGATGATAGCTCCTACAATGAGCAGTTCTTC.

This clone was seen a handful of times. The chain carries TRBV7-9 and TRBJ2-4, with a possible D match to TRBD1 (5 bases). Deletions cut 4 bases from V and 7 bases from J, with 20 bases between. The CDR3 is made up of 16 amino acids. In germline, CDR1 is SEHNR, CDR2 FQNEAQ (reference sequence). Here the CDR3 reads CASSSRVDVLGNIQYF. The CDR3 DNA is TGTGCCAGCAGCTCCAGGGTCGATGTGTTGGGGAACATTCAGTACTTC.

This clone came up a few times. CDR3 in amino acids: CASSANYEQYF. The CDR3 DNA reads as TGTGCCAGCAGTGCCAACTACGAGCAGTACTTC. The chain carries TRBV25-1 and TRBJ2-7; no reliable D call. Per germline, CDR1 MGHDK and CDR2 SYGVNS. This CDR3 is 11 amino acids long. The V and J ends lost 4 bases and 3 bases respectively, with 4 bases between them.

The V call is TRBV28, the J call TRBJ2-7; tentative D call: TRBD2 (6 bases). Germline V gene sequence: CDR1 MDHEN, CDR2 SYDVKM. V was clipped by 3 bases and J by 7 bases, with 10 bases between them. The CDR3 consists of 12 residues. CDR3 coding DNA: TGTGCCAGCAGTTTGTGGGGGGAAGAGCAGTACTTC. Its translation is CASSLWGEEQYF.

This clone was detected a few times. The chain couples TRBV6-1 to TRBJ1-1, with D unresolved. The germline V gene encodes CDR1 MNHNS and CDR2 SASEGT. With 1 base removed from V and 5 bases from J, the gap between germline ends came to 11 bases. CDR3 length: 14 residues. The CDR3 spells CASSEVRAGTEAFF. CDR3 coding DNA: TGTGCCAGCAGTGAAGTTCGGGCGGGGACTGAAGCTTTCTTT.

Written as DNA, the CDR3 is TGTGCCAGCAGCTTTCAGAGGGGCAATGAGCAGTTCTTC. This encodes CASSFQRGNEQFF. V gene TRBV7-6 combines with J gene TRBJ2-1, with D perhaps being TRBD1 or TRBD2 (5 bases each). This CDR3 region has 13 residues. The germline V gene encodes CDR1 SGHVS and CDR2 FNYEAQ. V was shortened by 3 bases and J by 6 bases, with 9 bases between the two germline ends.

The chain has TRBV5-1 and TRBJ2-7; the D gene is possibly TRBD1 (6 bases). Germline V CDR1 and CDR2: SGHRS, YFSETQ. The V and J ends lost 4 bases and 6 bases respectively, with 20 bases between them. The CDR3 length is 15 residues. The CDR3 is CASSPGTIGVGEQYF. In DNA, the CDR3 is TGCGCCAGCAGCCCCGGGACAATCGGGGTCGGCGAGCAGTACTTC.

The chain couples TRBV5-6 to TRBJ2-2; D is unresolved. CDR3 length equals 15 residues. Looked up from germline, CDR1 is SGHDT and CDR2 is YYEEEE. With 3 bases removed from V and 5 bases from J, the gap between germline ends came to 14 bases. The CDR3 DNA sequence: TGTGCCAGCAGCTCCCTGCCCTCGAGGACCGGGGAGCTGTTTTTT. Translating it yields CASSSLPSRTGELFF.

J is TRBJ2-1 and V is TRBV7-9, with a possible D match to TRBD2 (6 bases). Between the trimmed V and J ends, which lost 2 bases and 4 bases, there was a span of 6 bases. The CDR3 is 13 residues long. The V gene's germline CDR1 is SEHNR and CDR2 FQNEAQ (reference sequence). CDR3 DNA: TGTGCCAGCAGCTTACTAGCGTACAATGAGCAGTTCTTC. Its translation: CASSLLAYNEQFF.

This clone was counted only a few times. V usage is TRBV20-1 and J usage is TRBJ1-5, with D unresolved. The CDR3 extends over 11 amino acids. Germline V gives CDR1 DFQATT, CDR2 SNEGSKA (reference sequence). The germline V and J ends were trimmed by 6 bases and 4 bases, with 7 bases remaining between them. DNA for the CDR3: TGCAGTGCCCGCAAGAATCAGCCCCAGCATTTT. Translation gives CSARKNQPQHF.

This clone was counted many times. V and J are TRBV29-1 and TRBJ2-1; 9 positions match TRBD1. V was clipped by 2 bases and J by 6 bases; unmatched bases: 8. In germline, CDR1 is SQVTM, CDR2 ANQGSEA. This CDR3 has 15 residues. The CDR3 here is CSVEPGDRASNEQFF. CDR3 DNA sequence: TGCAGCGTTGAACCCGGGGACAGGGCGAGCAATGAGCAGTTCTTC.

The rearrangement joins TRBV28 to TRBJ1-5; a possible D gene is TRBD1 (6 bases). CDR1 MDHEN and CDR2 SYDVKM come from the germline V gene. The CDR3 loop spans 12 amino acids. The V gene lost 6 bases and the J gene lost 7 bases, with 10 bases spanning the gap. CDR3 DNA: TGTGCCAGCAGGTCACAGGGCCAGCCCCAGCATTTT. This gives the protein CASRSQGQPQHF.

This chain uses TRBV18 with TRBJ2-2; unclear D gene. V gave up 1 base and J gave up 6 bases, with 9 bases separating them. Per germline, CDR1 KGHSH and CDR2 LQKENI. There are 14 residues in the CDR3. The CDR3: CASSPQVESGELFF. The CDR3 bases are TGTGCCAGCTCACCACAGGTGGAATCCGGGGAGCTGTTTTTT. Based on the CDR3 plus reference TRBV18 and TRBJ2-2, the full variable domain is NAGVMQNPRHLVRRRGQEARLRCSPMKGHSHVYWYRQLPEEGLKFMVYLQKENIIDESGMPKERFSAEFPKEGPSILRIQQVVRGDSAAYFCASSPQVESGELFFGEGSRLTVL.

The genes are TRBV10-3 and TRBJ2-2, with D possibly matching TRBD2 (6 bases). CDR1 is ENHRY and CDR2 is SYGVKD in the germline V gene. V was clipped by 3 bases and J by 4 bases, with 15 bases between them. The CDR3 is made up of 16 amino acids. The CDR3 nucleotides are TGTGCCATCAGTGATTTTAGGAGTAGCGGCACCGGGGAGCTGTTTTTT. It encodes CAISDFRSSGTGELFF.

The genes are TRBV30 and TRBJ1-5, with TRBD1 matching over 8 bases. The trim removed 5 bases at V and 7 bases at J, leaving 7 bases unmatched. The CDR3 is made up of 13 amino acids. The germline V gene encodes CDR1 GTSNPN and CDR2 SVGIG (reference sequence). CDR3 nucleotides: TGTGCCTGGGGTGGACAGGGCGAGCAGCCCCAGCATTTT. Translating gives CAWGGQGEQPQHF.

This clone was detected only a few times. J is TRBJ1-6 and V is TRBV6-6; no definite D call. V was shortened by 0 bases and J by 7 bases, with 10 bases between the two germline ends. The CDR3 covers 15 residues. CDR1 is MNHNY, CDR2 SVGAGI, per germline (reference sequence). This CDR3 is CASSYSSLMNSPLHF. Written as DNA, the CDR3 is TGTGCCAGCAGTTACTCGTCGCTGATGAATTCACCCCTCCACTTT.

This clone appeared once. This chain connects TRBV10-3 to TRBJ2-3; 9 nucleotides agree with TRBD2. CDR3 length: 15 residues. CDR1 is ENHRY, CDR2 SYGVKD, per germline. V was clipped by 4 bases and J by 2 bases; unmatched bases: 4. In nucleotides, the CDR3 is TGTGCCATCAGTGCCCAGCGGGGGGACACAGATACGCAGTATTTT. This sequence encodes CAISAQRGDTDTQYF.

This clone was observed a few times. The chain couples TRBV15 to TRBJ2-3; D remains unclear. From germline, CDR1 is LNHNV and CDR2 YYDKDF (reference sequence). This CDR3 spans 12 amino acids. The V end was cut by 3 bases, the J end by 0 bases, with 1 base between. Here the CDR3 DNA reads TGTGCCACCAGCAGGAGCACAGATACGCAGTATTTT. It is translated as CATSRSTDTQYF. Supplemented by reference TRBV15 and TRBJ2-3, the full variable domain reads DAMVIQNPRYQVTQFGKPVTLSCSQTLNHNVMYWYQQKSSQAPKLLFHYYDKDFNNEADTPDNFQSRRPNTSFCFLDIRSPGLGDTAMYLCATSRSTDTQYFGPGTRLTVL.

This clone was counted at least ten times. The rearrangement links TRBV2 to TRBJ1-5; 8 nucleotides agree with TRBD1. V was pared by 4 bases and J by 1 base, with 6 bases of the junction left unmatched. The CDR3 covers 16 residues. The germline V gene encodes CDR1 SNHLY and CDR2 FYNNEI. DNA of the CDR3: TGTGCCAGCAGTGGACGGACAGGGTCAAGCAATCAGCCCCAGCATTTT. Amino acids: CASSGRTGSSNQPQHF.

The chain employs TRBV9 and TRBJ2-5; 9 bases agree with TRBD2. Germline values: CDR1 SGDLS, CDR2 YYNGEE. The CDR3 is 16 residues long. V shed 0 bases and J 4 bases; nucleotides not matched to a gene: 7. CDR3 region: CASSVAPSGIGETQYF. The CDR3 DNA reads TGTGCCAGCAGCGTAGCCCCTAGCGGGATAGGAGAGACCCAGTACTTC.

The chain uses TRBV27 and TRBJ2-7; D perhaps matches TRBD1 (5 bases). The V end was cut by 2 bases, the J end by 3 bases, with 8 bases between. Germline V CDR1 and CDR2: MNHEY, SMNVEV (reference sequence). This CDR3 is built from 13 residues. CDR3 residues: CASSLDRLYEQYF. DNA for the CDR3: TGTGCCAGCAGTTTAGACAGACTCTACGAGCAGTACTTC.

The chain combines TRBV28 with TRBJ1-2; TRBD1 is a possible D gene (5 bases). Looked up from germline, CDR1 is MDHEN and CDR2 is SYDVKM. The CDR3 runs to 14 residues. V lost 2 bases, J lost 6 bases, and 13 bases lay in between. The CDR3 protein is CASSLVGPGNGYTF. CDR3 nucleotide sequence: TGTGCCAGCAGTTTAGTGGGACCGGGAAATGGCTACACCTTC.

In its sample, this clone was seen many times. The V gene is TRBV23-1, the J gene TRBJ1-3; D remains unclear. TRBV23-1 falls under the ORF class, with uncertain function. Between the trimmed V and J ends, which lost 2 bases and 0 bases, there was a span of 8 bases. The CDR3 loop spans 15 amino acids. CDR3 sequence (DNA): TGCGCCAGCAGTCAAACACCCTACTCTGGAAACACCATATATTTT. Its translation is CASSQTPYSGNTIYF.

A word on this clone: The same CDR3 also results from other DNA sequences found in this sample. The chain is built from TRBV7-8 and TRBJ2-5; 10 bases agree with TRBD1. Unmatched junction bases numbered 5, after V lost 5 bases and J lost 2 bases. This CDR3 spans 15 amino acids. Germline V gene lookup returns CDR1 SGHVS and CDR2 FQNEAQ. In nucleotides, the CDR3 is TGTGCCAGCAGCCAGGGACAGGGGAGACAAGAGACCCAGTACTTC. Amino acids: CASSQGQGRQETQYF.

The rearrangement uses TRBV7-2 and TRBJ1-5; 8 bases align to TRBD1. V lost 5 bases and J lost 2; bases outside the gene matches: 8. CDR1 and CDR2 from the germline V gene are SGHTA and FQGNSA. This CDR3 has 16 amino acids. The CDR3 loop is CASSPRGREGNQPQHF. The DNA for the CDR3 is TGTGCCAGCAGCCCCAGGGGGCGCGAGGGCAATCAGCCCCAGCATTTT.

The sample holds one count of this clone. This chain links TRBV7-2 with TRBJ2-1; D unresolved. Trimming stripped 2 bases from V and 9 bases from J, with 11 bases between. Looked up from germline, CDR1 is SGHTA and CDR2 is FQGNSA. This CDR3 is built from 13 residues. CDR3 bases: TGTGCCAGCAGCTTACCCCAGGCCCGTGAGCAGTTCTTC. As protein: CASSLPQAREQFF.